These 10 T cell receptor beta chains originate from one sample sequenced in a study of OX40 agonist ivuxolimab in advanced cancers. Using immunoSEQ multiplex PCR, the repertoire was profiled, and TCRdb retains in-frame clones only, with some absent. This table has roughly 50,000 clones, about 83% appearing once. The starting material was CD4+ or CD8+ T cells sorted from blood, obtained in a trial of the OX40 agonist ivuxolimab. Receptors were obtained from an adult with an advanced solid tumor such as melanoma, head and neck, liver or kidney cancer.

This clone is categorized as medium-sized. The chain is built from TRBV27 and TRBJ2-3; D remains ambiguous. This CDR3 region has 15 residues. Germline values: CDR1 MNHEY, CDR2 SMNVEV (reference sequence). V was clipped by 6 bases and J by 1 base, with 14 bases between them. The CDR3: CASRITVLGTDTQYF. In nucleotides, the CDR3 is TGTGCCAGCAGGATCACCGTGCTGGGCACAGATACGCAGTATTTT.

The rearrangement links TRBV28 to TRBJ1-2; no reliable D call. Germline CDR1 MDHEN, CDR2 SYDVKM. The CDR3 spans 14 residues. V lost 5 bases and J 6 bases, leaving 16 bases between the germline ends. The chain's CDR3 is CASSGPTRGDGYTF. CDR3 nucleotides: TGTGCCAGCAGTGGCCCGACACGCGGGGATGGCTACACCTTC.

V gene TRBV9 combines with J gene TRBJ2-4, with unresolved D. The CDR3 sequence is 14 residues long. The germline CDR1 and CDR2 sequences are SGDLS and YYNGEE. Trimming shortened V by 3 bases and J by 9 bases, and 16 bases separated the two germline ends. The CDR3 is CASSAHAPGGIQYF. In nucleotides, the CDR3 is TGTGCCAGCAGCGCACATGCCCCCGGTGGCATTCAGTACTTC.

Only one count was recorded for this clone. In nucleotides, the CDR3 is TGTGCCAGCAGCCAGACTAGCGGCCCGTACAATGAGCAGTTCTTC. It encodes CASSQTSGPYNEQFF. The chain carries TRBV7-2 and TRBJ2-1; 9 bases match TRBD2. The ends lost 5 bases at V and 4 bases at J; junction bases unmatched: 6. The CDR3 has 15 amino acids. The germline gives CDR1 SGHTA, CDR2 FQGNSA.

A few counts support this clone. This chain connects TRBV25-1 to TRBJ2-1, with D tentatively TRBD1 (8 bases). V gave up 8 bases and J gave up 5 bases, with 22 bases separating them. Germline V gene sequence: CDR1 MGHDK, CDR2 SYGVNS. The CDR3 loop spans 16 amino acids. CDR3 protein: CASHSDKTGGDNEQFF. The CDR3 DNA reads TGTGCCAGCCATAGTGATAAAACAGGGGGGGACAATGAGCAGTTCTTC.

The rearrangement links TRBV29-1 to TRBJ1-2; 8 bases fit TRBD1. Germline CDR1 is SQVTM and CDR2 is ANQGSEA. The length of the CDR3 is 16 residues. V trimming: 0 bases; J trimming: 4 bases; junction bases outside the gene matches: 10. The CDR3 nucleotides read TGCAGCGTTGAAGAACTTCGACAGGGGATTCGCTATGGCTACACCTTC. It translates to CSVEELRQGIRYGYTF.

A remark on this clone: The same CDR3 also results from other DNA sequences found in this sample. The V and J genes are TRBV27 and TRBJ2-1; 12 bases line up with TRBD2. Losses at the gene ends were 6 bases for V and 4 bases for J; bases not matched to a gene: 4. The germline CDR1 and CDR2 sequences are MNHEY and SMNVEV (reference sequence). The CDR3 sequence is 15 residues long. CDR3 region: CASSPGTSGYNEQFF. In DNA form, the CDR3 reads TGTGCCAGCAGCCCCGGGACTAGCGGGTACAATGAGCAGTTCTTC.

This chain connects TRBV4-3 to TRBJ2-1; D might be TRBD1 (5 bases). The V end lost 4 bases, the J end lost 0 bases, and 10 bases lay between the germline ends. The CDR3 totals 15 residues. CDR1 and CDR2 from the germline V gene are LGHNA and YSLEER. CDR3 coding DNA: TGCGCCAGCAGCCGCGGACACGACTCCTACAATGAGCAGTTCTTC. The encoded protein is CASSRGHDSYNEQFF.

V gene TRBV7-9 combines with J gene TRBJ1-2, with 9 bases matching TRBD1. Germline V CDR1 and CDR2: SEHNR, FQNEAQ (reference sequence). V gave up 5 bases and J gave up 9 bases; unmatched junction bases: 19. CDR3 length: 17 residues. In DNA form, the CDR3 reads TGTGCCAGCAGCCCGACCCTTACAGGGGGCCTTTTGGAAAGCTACACCTTC. Translated: CASSPTLTGGLLESYTF.

The chain recombines TRBV7-3 with TRBJ2-2, with D possibly TRBD1 on 6 matching bases. Per germline, CDR1 SGHTA and CDR2 FQGTGA. Trimming took off 6 bases at V and 2 bases at J, with 13 bases between the two ends. This CDR3 has 15 amino acids. In nucleotides, the CDR3 is TGTGCCAGCAGGCCAGGGGTCCCAAACACCGGGGAGCTGTTTTTT. Translation: CASRPGVPNTGELFF.